A single T cell receptor (beta chain) is shown here with its context. The antigen is not known. Amplification used 60 Vbeta primers and 13 Jbeta primers. Method: immunoSEQ multiplex PCR; TCRdb's copy keeps in-frame clones and lacks some. The top ten hold less than 3.5% of the sample, which has 90,000 to 150,000 clones, over 60% seen once. This record comes from a study of cytomegalovirus exposure and HLA in healthy donors. Overall study results and limits: Reportedly, diagnosis of cytomegalovirus status by the classifier showed high specificity and sensitivity. There were several of the most significant clusters that appeared linked to common viral pathogens in a later analysis.

Trimming removed 5 bases from V and 7 bases from J, with 14 bases in between. CDR1 LNHDA and CDR2 SQIVND come from the germline V gene (reference sequence). The CDR3 is 14 residues long. This receptor was identified in a female donor in good health and CMV-seronegative. Input material: PBMCs. The chain combines TRBV19 with TRBJ2-2; D gene uncertain. This CDR3 reads CASSQPLRIGELFF. In DNA form, the CDR3 reads TGTGCCAGTAGTCAACCCCTCAGGATCGGGGAGCTGTTTTTT. The entire variable domain, with the rest obtained from reference TRBV19 and TRBJ2-2, is as follows: DGGITQSPKYLFRKEGQNVTLSCEQNLNHDAMYWYRQDPGQGLRLIYYSQIVNDFQKGDIAEGYSVSREKKESFPLTVTSAQKNPTAFYLCASSQPLRIGELFFGEGSRLTVL.